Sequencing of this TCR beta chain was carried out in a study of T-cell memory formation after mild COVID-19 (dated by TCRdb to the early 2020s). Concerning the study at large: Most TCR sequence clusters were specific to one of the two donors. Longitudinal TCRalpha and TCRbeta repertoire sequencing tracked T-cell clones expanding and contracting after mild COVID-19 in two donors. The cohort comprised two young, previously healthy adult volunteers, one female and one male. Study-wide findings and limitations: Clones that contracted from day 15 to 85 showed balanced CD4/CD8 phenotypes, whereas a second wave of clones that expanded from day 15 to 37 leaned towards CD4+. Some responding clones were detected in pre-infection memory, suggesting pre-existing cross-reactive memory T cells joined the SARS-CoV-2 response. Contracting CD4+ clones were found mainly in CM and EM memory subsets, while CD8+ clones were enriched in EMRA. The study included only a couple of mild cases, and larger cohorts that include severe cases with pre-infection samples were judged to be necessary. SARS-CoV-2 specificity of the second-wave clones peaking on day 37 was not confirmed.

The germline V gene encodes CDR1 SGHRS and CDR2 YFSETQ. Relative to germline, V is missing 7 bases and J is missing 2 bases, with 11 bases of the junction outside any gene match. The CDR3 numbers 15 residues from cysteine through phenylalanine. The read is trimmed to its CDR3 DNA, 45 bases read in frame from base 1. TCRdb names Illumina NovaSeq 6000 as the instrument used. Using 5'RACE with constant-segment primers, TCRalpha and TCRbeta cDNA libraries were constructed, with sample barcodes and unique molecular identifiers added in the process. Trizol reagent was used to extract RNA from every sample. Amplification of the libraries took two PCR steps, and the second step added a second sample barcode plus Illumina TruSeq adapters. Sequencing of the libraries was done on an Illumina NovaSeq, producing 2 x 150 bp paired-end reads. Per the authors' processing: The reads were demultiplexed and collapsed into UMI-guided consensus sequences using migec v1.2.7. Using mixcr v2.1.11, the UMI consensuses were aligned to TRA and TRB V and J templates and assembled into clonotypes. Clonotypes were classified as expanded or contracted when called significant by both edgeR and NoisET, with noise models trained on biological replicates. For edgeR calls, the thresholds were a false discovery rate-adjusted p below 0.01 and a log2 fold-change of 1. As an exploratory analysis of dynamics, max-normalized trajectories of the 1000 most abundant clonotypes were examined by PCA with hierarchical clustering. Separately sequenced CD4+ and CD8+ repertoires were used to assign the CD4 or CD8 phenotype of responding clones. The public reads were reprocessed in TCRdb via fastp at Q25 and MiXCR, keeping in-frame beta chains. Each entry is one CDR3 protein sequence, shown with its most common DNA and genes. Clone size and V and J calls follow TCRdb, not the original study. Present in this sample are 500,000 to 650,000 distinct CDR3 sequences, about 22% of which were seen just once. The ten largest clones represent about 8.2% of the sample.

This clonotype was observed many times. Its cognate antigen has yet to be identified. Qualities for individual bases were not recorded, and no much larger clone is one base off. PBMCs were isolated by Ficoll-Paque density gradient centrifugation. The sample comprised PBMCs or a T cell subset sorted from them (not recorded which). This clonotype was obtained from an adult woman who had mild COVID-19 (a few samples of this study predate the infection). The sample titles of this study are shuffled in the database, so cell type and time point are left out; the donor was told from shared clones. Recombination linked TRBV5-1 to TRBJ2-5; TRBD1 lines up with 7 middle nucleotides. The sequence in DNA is TGCGCCAGCGTACCCACAGGGGTCTGGCAAGAGACCCAGTACTTC. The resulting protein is CASVPTGVWQETQYF.